The 10 T cell receptor beta chains listed next were all sequenced from one sample in a study of response to subunit inactivated influenza vaccine. Each CDR3 protein gets one entry after TCRdb re-called the RT-PCR reads with MiXCR. Of about 570,000 distinct CDR3 sequences listed, 11% are singletons. In addition, the sample was reused for a study of T cells expressing NK-cell markers. Per that study: The authors generated TCR beta cDNA through 5'RACE template switching with UMIs.

Sequenced material: PBMCs from blood, taken on the day of vaccination. The receptors stem from a man aged 50 to 60 who received an inactivated influenza vaccine.

The chain has TRBV7-6 and TRBJ2-7, with TRBD2 matching 9 bases. This CDR3 region has 15 residues. Unmatched junction bases numbered 9, after V lost 5 bases and J lost 4 bases. The germline V gene has CDR1 SGHVS and CDR2 FNYEAQ. The CDR3 reads CASSQSLAGTYEQYF. The CDR3 nucleotides read TGTGCCAGCAGCCAATCCCTAGCGGGAACTTACGAGCAGTACTTC.

This clonotype was detected a few times. The chain combines TRBV12-3 or TRBV12-4 with TRBJ2-3, with 11 bases matching TRBD2. CDR3 size: 17 residues. Unmatched junction bases numbered 11, after V lost 3 bases and J lost 6 bases. Written as DNA, the CDR3 is TGTGCCAGCAGTTTGGCCGGGACTAGCGGTCCCCAGGATACGCAGTATTTT. It is translated as CASSLAGTSGPQDTQYF.

The chain employs TRBV4-3 and TRBJ2-3, with D maybe TRBD2 (6 bases). Germline V CDR1 and CDR2: LGHNA, YSLEER. This CDR3 has 14 residues. The ends were cut back, 0 bases at V and 6 bases at J, with 10 bases in the middle. CDR3 region: CASSQDKGRDTQYF. The CDR3 DNA follows: TGCGCCAGCAGCCAAGACAAGGGGAGGGATACGCAGTATTTT.

The chain links TRBV6-6 to TRBJ2-5; no clear D. CDR1 MNHNY and CDR2 SVGAGI come from the germline V gene (reference sequence). V lost 6 bases and J 4 bases, leaving 6 bases between the germline ends. CDR3 size: 11 residues. The CDR3 region has the DNA TGTGCCAGCAGAAAGGTAGAGACCCAGTACTTC. Amino acids: CASRKVETQYF.

This clonotype was detected only a few times. The CDR3 region is CASSLGAGSTEAFF. The CDR3 DNA follows: TGTGCCAGCAGCTTAGGGGCAGGATCCACTGAAGCTTTCTTT. This chain connects TRBV7-2 to TRBJ1-1; no firm D call. The germline CDR1 and CDR2 sequences are SGHTA and FQGNSA. CDR3 length equals 14 residues. Trimming removed 1 base at V and 4 bases at J, with 10 bases between.

The V and J genes are TRBV7-8 and TRBJ2-1; TRBD2 aligns across 7 bases. This CDR3 is 16 amino acids long. Germline V lookup: CDR1 SGHVS, CDR2 FQNEAQ. V lost 4 bases, J lost 2 bases, and 8 bases stayed unmatched. CDR3 nucleotides: TGTGCCAGCAGCTATAAGCGGGATCCGCCCTACAATGAGCAGTTCTTC. Encoded protein: CASSYKRDPPYNEQFF.

The V call is TRBV7-9, the J call TRBJ2-7; 9 bases line up with TRBD1. J lost 1 base, V lost 5 bases, and 6 bases had no gene match. The CDR3 loop spans 15 amino acids. Germline V gene sequence: CDR1 SEHNR, CDR2 FQNEAQ (reference sequence). The DNA of the CDR3 is TGTGCCAGCAGCCACAGGGGGCCCGTGTCCTACGAGCAGTACTTC. Translated: CASSHRGPVSYEQYF.

The rearrangement uses TRBV18 and TRBJ2-1; TRBD2 agrees at 11 bases. From germline, CDR1 is KGHSH and CDR2 LQKENI. The CDR3 contains 18 residues. Losses at the gene ends were 1 base for V and 5 bases for J; bases not matched to a gene: 10. CDR3 protein: CASSPRGFSGRADNEQFF. DNA for the CDR3: TGTGCCAGCTCACCACGGGGCTTTAGCGGGAGGGCCGACAATGAGCAGTTCTTC.

This clonotype has just one count. The rearrangement uses TRBV15 and TRBJ2-3; D may be TRBD1 or TRBD2 (5 bases each). The V and J ends lost 6 bases and 6 bases respectively, with 13 bases between them. The CDR3 runs 13 residues. Germline CDR1 reads LNHNV; CDR2 reads YYDKDF (reference sequence). The chain's CDR3 is CATRTLGEDTQYF. CDR3 DNA: TGTGCCACCAGGACGTTGGGGGAGGATACGCAGTATTTT.

The chain uses TRBV5-1 and TRBJ2-2; D unclear. The germline CDR1 and CDR2 sequences are SGHRS and YFSETQ. CDR3 size: 14 residues. V gave up 0 bases and J gave up 5 bases, with 8 bases separating them. The CDR3 DNA reads TGCGCCAGCAGCTTGGTGGCAGAAACCGGGGAGCTGTTTTTT. Translation: CASSLVAETGELFF.